These 6 T cell receptor beta chains were sequenced from one sample in a study of cytomegalovirus exposure and HLA in healthy donors. In the PCR, 60 Vbeta and 13 Jbeta primers were used. Generated by immunoSEQ multiplex PCR, the TCRdb table keeps only in-frame clones and is missing some. The sample table sets out 80,000 to 100,000 clones. Sequencing was performed on PBMCs. Receptors originate from a man aged 45-65 years in good health and CMV-seropositive.

The V and J genes are TRBV28 and TRBJ2-1, with D perhaps TRBD2 (6 bases). V was pared by 5 bases and J by 0 bases, with 17 bases between. Germline CDR1 and CDR2: MDHEN and SYDVKM. The CDR3 is 17 residues long. The CDR3 region has the DNA TGTGCCAGCAGTCCCTCACAGCGGGCGATCTCCTACAATGAGCAGTTCTTC. Amino acid sequence: CASSPSQRAISYNEQFF.

V usage is TRBV7-9 and J usage is TRBJ1-1; D is ambiguous. From germline, CDR1 is SEHNR and CDR2 FQNEAQ (reference sequence). V gave up 2 bases and J gave up 3 bases, with 10 bases separating them. The CDR3 totals 14 residues. The CDR3 protein is CASSLNDWDTEAFF. In nucleotides, the CDR3 is TGTGCCAGCAGCTTAAATGACTGGGACACTGAAGCTTTCTTT.

V usage is TRBV7-9 and J usage is TRBJ2-1; 7 bases line up with TRBD1. This CDR3 is built from 16 residues. Germline V lookup: CDR1 SEHNR, CDR2 FQNEAQ (reference sequence). V lost 6 bases to trimming and J lost 0 bases; unmatched junction nucleotides: 8. For the CDR3, the DNA is TGTGCCAGCAGTCGCGACAGGGTTAGCTCCTACAATGAGCAGTTCTTC. It translates to CASSRDRVSSYNEQFF.

The V and J genes are TRBV5-1 and TRBJ2-1; 11 positions agree with TRBD2. There are 15 residues in the CDR3. The trim removed 4 bases at V and 7 bases at J, leaving 7 bases unmatched. Germline values: CDR1 SGHRS, CDR2 YFSETQ. CDR3 in DNA: TGCGCCAGCAGCCTGGGCTCTAGCGGGGGGAATGAGCAGTTCTTC. Its protein product is CASSLGSSGGNEQFF.

The CDR3 reads CATSSSGSETQYF. For the CDR3, the DNA is TGCGCCACCTCCTCTAGCGGGAGTGAGACCCAGTACTTC. J is TRBJ2-5 and V is TRBV4-1, with 10 bases identical to TRBD2. The trim removed 10 bases at V and 5 bases at J, leaving 7 bases unmatched. Per germline, CDR1 MGHRA and CDR2 YSYEKL. The CDR3 covers 13 residues.

The chain has TRBV19 and TRBJ1-1; 8 bases line up with TRBD1. The V and J ends lost 1 base and 4 bases, in that order; junction bases with no gene match: 2. The CDR3 has 14 residues. Looked up from germline, CDR1 is LNHDA and CDR2 is SQIVND (reference sequence). The CDR3 coding sequence is TGTGCCAGTAGTATAGCAACAGGGGGCACTGAAGCTTTCTTT. It codes for CASSIATGGTEAFF. The variable domain in full, completed from reference TRBV19 and TRBJ1-1, reads DGGITQSPKYLFRKEGQNVTLSCEQNLNHDAMYWYRQDPGQGLRLIYYSQIVNDFQKGDIAEGYSVSREKKESFPLTVTSAQKNPTAFYLCASSIATGGTEAFFGQGTRLTVV.